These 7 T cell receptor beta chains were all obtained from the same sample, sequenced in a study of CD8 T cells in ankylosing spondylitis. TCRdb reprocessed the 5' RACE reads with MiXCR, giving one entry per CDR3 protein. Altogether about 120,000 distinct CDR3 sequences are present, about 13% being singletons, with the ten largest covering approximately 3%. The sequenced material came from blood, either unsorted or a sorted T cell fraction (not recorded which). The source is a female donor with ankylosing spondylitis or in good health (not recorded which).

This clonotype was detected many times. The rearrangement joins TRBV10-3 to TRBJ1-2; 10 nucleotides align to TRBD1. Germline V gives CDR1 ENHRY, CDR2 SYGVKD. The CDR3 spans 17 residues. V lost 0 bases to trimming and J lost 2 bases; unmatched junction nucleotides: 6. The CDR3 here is CAISESPGQGLNYGYTF. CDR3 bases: TGTGCCATCAGTGAGTCCCCGGGACAGGGGCTAAACTATGGCTACACCTTC.

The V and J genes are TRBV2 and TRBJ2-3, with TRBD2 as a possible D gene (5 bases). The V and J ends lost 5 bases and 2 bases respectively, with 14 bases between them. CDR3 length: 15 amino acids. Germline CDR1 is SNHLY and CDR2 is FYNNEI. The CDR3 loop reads CASSPSPGTTDTQYF. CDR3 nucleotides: TGTGCCAGCAGTCCCTCTCCGGGAACCACAGATACGCAGTATTTT.

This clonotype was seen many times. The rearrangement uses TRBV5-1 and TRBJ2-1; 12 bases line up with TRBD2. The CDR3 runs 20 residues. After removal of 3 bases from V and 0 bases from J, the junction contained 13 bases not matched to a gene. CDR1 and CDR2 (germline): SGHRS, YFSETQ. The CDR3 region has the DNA TGCGCCAGCAGCTCGGACATCATCCTAGCGGGGGGGAGCTCCTACAATGAGCAGTTCTTC. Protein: CASSSDIILAGGSSYNEQFF.

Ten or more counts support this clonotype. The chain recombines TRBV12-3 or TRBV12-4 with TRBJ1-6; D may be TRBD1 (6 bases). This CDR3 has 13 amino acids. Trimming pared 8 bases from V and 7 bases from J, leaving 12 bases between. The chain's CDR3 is CASATGMNSPLHF. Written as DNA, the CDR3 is TGTGCCAGCGCCACAGGGATGAATTCACCCCTCCACTTT.

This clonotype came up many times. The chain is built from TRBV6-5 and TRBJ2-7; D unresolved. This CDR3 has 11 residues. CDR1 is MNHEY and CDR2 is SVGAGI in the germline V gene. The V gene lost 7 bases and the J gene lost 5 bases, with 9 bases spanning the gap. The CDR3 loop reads CASNRGNEQYF. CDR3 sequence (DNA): TGTGCCAGCAATCGCGGAAACGAGCAGTACTTC.

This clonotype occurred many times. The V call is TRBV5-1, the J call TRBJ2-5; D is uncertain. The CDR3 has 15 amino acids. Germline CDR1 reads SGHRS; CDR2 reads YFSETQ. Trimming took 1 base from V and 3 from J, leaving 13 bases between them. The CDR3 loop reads CASSLYPGTEETQYF. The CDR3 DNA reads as TGCGCCAGCAGCTTGTATCCAGGAACCGAAGAGACCCAGTACTTC.

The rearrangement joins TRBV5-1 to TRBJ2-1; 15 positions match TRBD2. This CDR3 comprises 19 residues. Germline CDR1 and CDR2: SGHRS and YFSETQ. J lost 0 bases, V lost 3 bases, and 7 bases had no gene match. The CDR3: CASSWRTSGGAYSYNEQFF. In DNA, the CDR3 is TGCGCCAGCAGCTGGAGGACTAGCGGGGGGGCTTACTCCTACAATGAGCAGTTCTTC.